This TCR beta chain is from a study of blood T cell repertoires in COVID-19. Whole-study context: The origin of the acute and convalescent COVID-19 samples was the United States, Italy and Spain.

Assay used: immunoSEQ multiplex PCR; TCRdb lists only in-frame clones, some missing. This table has around 360,000 clones, over 75% appearing once. The CDR3 has 17 residues. With V trimmed by 0 bases and J by 9 bases, 14 bases remained unmatched. Per germline, CDR1 LGHDT and CDR2 YNNKEL (reference sequence). The sequence was obtained from a woman aged 30 to 39 with COVID-19, enrolled during active disease. J is TRBJ2-1 and V is TRBV3-1 (or the pseudogene TRBV3-2); 7 nucleotides align to TRBD2. Sequenced material: peripheral blood. CDR3 amino acids: CASSQEGGSGPYGEQFF. The DNA for the CDR3 is TGTGCCAGCAGCCAAGAAGGTGGTAGCGGGCCCTATGGTGAGCAGTTCTTC.